A single sample is the source of the 30 T cell receptor beta chains below, sequenced in a study of cytomegalovirus exposure and HLA in healthy donors. Measured with immunoSEQ multiplex PCR; TCRdb has only the in-frame clones, and not every one. The table records some 150,000 clones, about 86% of them present only once. Sequencing input: PBMCs. The receptors were sampled from a human donor in good health.

The V and J genes are TRBV7-2 and TRBJ2-1; TRBD1 matches at 8 bases. With V trimmed by 5 bases and J by 5 bases, 8 bases remained unmatched. The CDR3 is 15 residues long. The germline V gene encodes CDR1 SGHTA and CDR2 FQGNSA. CDR3: CASSPQGALNNEQFF. CDR3 sequence (DNA): TGTGCCAGCAGCCCCCAGGGGGCGCTCAACAATGAGCAGTTCTTC.

V and J are TRBV28 and TRBJ2-7, with 7 bases aligning to TRBD1. This CDR3 comprises 15 residues. The V segment lost 2 bases and the J segment 3 bases; nucleotides outside the gene matches: 7. CDR1 is MDHEN and CDR2 is SYDVKM in the germline V gene. The CDR3 DNA sequence: TGTGCCAGCAGTTTAGGGGGACAGACCCTCTACGAGCAGTACTTC. It codes for CASSLGGQTLYEQYF.

The gene calls are TRBV30 and TRBJ1-1; 7 bases match TRBD1. There are 13 residues in the CDR3. V gave up 7 bases and J gave up 1 base; unmatched junction bases: 6. Germline V gene lookup returns CDR1 GTSNPN and CDR2 SVGIG (reference sequence). CDR3 protein: CALRDSKNTEAFF. The CDR3, as DNA: TGTGCCTTAAGGGACAGTAAGAACACTGAAGCTTTCTTT.

DNA for the CDR3: TGTGCCAGCAGCCCCAGGGGCATAGCGGGGTTCCTGCACACAGATACGCAGTATTTT. It yields the protein CASSPRGIAGFLHTDTQYF. The chain has TRBV7-3 and TRBJ2-3, with 8 positions matching TRBD2. The V segment lost 5 bases and the J segment 2 bases; nucleotides outside the gene matches: 18. CDR3 length: 19 amino acids. In germline, CDR1 is SGHTA, CDR2 FQGTGA. The full variable domain, completed using reference TRBV7-3 and TRBJ2-3, is GAGVSQTPSNKVTEKGKYVELRCDPISGHTALYWYRQSLGQGPEFLIYFQGTGAADDSGLPNDRFFAVRPEGSVSTLKIQRTERGDSAVYLCASSPRGIAGFLHTDTQYFGPGTRLTVL.

The gene calls are TRBV4-1 and TRBJ2-3; tentative D call: TRBD2 (6 bases). The V end lost 6 bases, the J end lost 0 bases, and 7 bases lay between the germline ends. Germline-derived CDR1 and CDR2 are MGHRA and YSYEKL. The CDR3 sequence is 13 residues long. DNA for the CDR3: TGCGCCAGCAGGGGGACTAGCACAGATACGCAGTATTTT. Its protein product is CASRGTSTDTQYF.

The chain recombines TRBV6-5 with TRBJ1-2; D gene ambiguous. This CDR3 has 15 residues. V shed 6 bases and J shed 6 bases, with 20 bases lying between them. Germline V gene data show CDR1 as MNHEY and CDR2 as SVGAGI. CDR3 DNA sequence: TGTGCCAGCAGCTACGACGCTTGGGCCTCCGATGGCTACACCTTC. It specifies CASSYDAWASDGYTF.

The rearrangement uses TRBV9 and TRBJ1-5; D gene ambiguous. The V end lost 3 bases, the J end lost 5 bases, and 12 bases lay between the germline ends. The germline CDR1 and CDR2 sequences are SGDLS and YYNGEE. The CDR3 has 14 residues. CDR3 nucleotides: TGTGCCAGCAGCGAGGGCGGGCCGGATCAGCCCCAGCATTTT. Encoded protein: CASSEGGPDQPQHF.

This chain uses TRBV19 with TRBJ2-3; D uncertain. There are 17 residues in the CDR3. Germline lookup yields CDR1 LNHDA and CDR2 SQIVND (reference sequence). Trimming stripped 4 bases from V and 2 bases from J, with 19 bases between. The CDR3 bases are TGTGCCAGTAGTACCCATCGTCTAGAGTCCCTCACAGATACGCAGTATTTT. Encoded protein: CASSTHRLESLTDTQYF.

This chain connects TRBV6-6 to TRBJ1-2; D uncertain. This CDR3 is 13 amino acids long. Germline lookup yields CDR1 MNHNY and CDR2 SVGAGI (reference sequence). V gave up 6 bases and J gave up 0 bases, with 8 bases separating them. Written as DNA, the CDR3 is TGTGCCAGCAGACGTCAGACTAACTATGGCTACACCTTC. Amino acid sequence: CASRRQTNYGYTF.

The V and J genes are TRBV5-1 and TRBJ2-1; D might be TRBD1 (5 bases). The germline V gene encodes CDR1 SGHRS and CDR2 YFSETQ. V lost 0 bases and J 0 bases, leaving 10 bases between the germline ends. The CDR3 length is 16 residues. The CDR3 here is CASSLGPDNSYNEQFF. DNA for the CDR3: TGCGCCAGCAGCTTGGGCCCGGACAACTCCTACAATGAGCAGTTCTTC.

This rearrangement joins TRBV5-4 to TRBJ1-4, with TRBD1 identical over 7 bases. The CDR3 loop spans 13 amino acids. CDR1 is SGHNT and CDR2 is YYREEE in the germline V gene (reference sequence). Trimming took 4 bases from V and 7 from J; bases not matched to a gene: 4. CDR3 loop: CASSRDSGEKLFF. In DNA form, the CDR3 reads TGTGCCAGCAGCCGGGACAGCGGTGAAAAACTGTTTTTT.

This clone was observed a few times. The chain carries TRBV15 and TRBJ2-1; no reliable D call. Trimming cost V 5 bases and J 2 bases, with 19 bases left between them. Per germline, CDR1 LNHNV and CDR2 YYDKDF (reference sequence). There are 17 residues in the CDR3. DNA of the CDR3: TGTGCCACCAGCCCAAGTAAAGGCGGCGGTACCTACAATGAGCAGTTCTTC. It specifies CATSPSKGGGTYNEQFF.

The chain carries TRBV5-1 and TRBJ2-3, with 11 bases aligning to TRBD2. The CDR3 is made up of 14 amino acids. CDR1 and CDR2 (germline): SGHRS, YFSETQ. V trimming: 7 bases; J trimming: 6 bases; junction bases outside the gene matches: 7. The CDR3, as DNA: TGCGCCAGCCTAGCGGGAGGCGCCGGGGATACGCAGTATTTT. It is translated as CASLAGGAGDTQYF.

The V gene is TRBV10-3, the J gene TRBJ2-3, with TRBD2 matching 12 bases. The trim removed 6 bases at V and 6 bases at J, leaving 7 bases unmatched. The CDR3 sequence is 15 residues long. Germline CDR1 and CDR2: ENHRY and SYGVKD. The CDR3 DNA reads as TGTGCCATCAGGCCAAAAGGGACTAGCGGGGATACGCAGTATTTT. It yields the protein CAIRPKGTSGDTQYF.

The rearrangement uses TRBV5-6 and TRBJ1-2; D is unclear. V shed 1 base and J shed 2 bases, with 15 bases lying between them. The length of the CDR3 is 16 residues. Germline V gene sequence: CDR1 SGHDT, CDR2 YYEEEE. The CDR3 sequence is CASSLQLGGGNYGYTF. CDR3 nucleotide sequence: TGTGCCAGCAGCTTGCAGCTGGGAGGAGGCAACTATGGCTACACCTTC.

The chain employs TRBV29-1 and TRBJ2-1, with TRBD2 as a possible D gene (5 bases). Germline loops: CDR1 SQVTM, CDR2 ANQGSEA. The CDR3 is 15 amino acids. Trimming removed 7 bases from V and 0 bases from J, with 16 bases in between. This CDR3 reads CSGSGSVDSYNEQFF. The CDR3, as DNA: TGCAGCGGGTCGGGTAGCGTAGACTCCTACAATGAGCAGTTCTTC.

This chain uses TRBV7-3 with TRBJ1-1, with D tentatively TRBD1 (5 bases). Germline loops: CDR1 SGHTA, CDR2 FQGTGA. This CDR3 comprises 15 residues. The germline V and J ends were trimmed by 1 base and 0 bases, with 9 bases remaining between them. The DNA for the CDR3 is TGTGCCAGCAGCTTAAACCTGGACATGAACACTGAAGCTTTCTTT. As protein: CASSLNLDMNTEAFF.

This clone was detected only once. This rearrangement joins TRBV10-3 to TRBJ2-1; 8 bases line up with TRBD1. Germline V gene sequence: CDR1 ENHRY, CDR2 SYGVKD. V trimming: 3 bases; J trimming: 6 bases; junction bases outside the gene matches: 7. This CDR3 is built from 15 residues. CDR3: CAISERGQVGNEQFF. For the CDR3, the DNA is TGTGCCATCAGTGAAAGGGGACAGGTGGGCAATGAGCAGTTCTTC.

This sequence joins TRBV5-1 and TRBJ1-2; possibly TRBD1 for D (5 bases). The V gene's germline CDR1 is SGHRS and CDR2 YFSETQ. The ends were cut back, 0 bases at V and 8 bases at J, with 14 bases in the middle. The CDR3 is 14 amino acids. CDR3 sequence (DNA): TGCGCCAGCAGCTTGGAAAACAGGTTGGGGGGCTACACCTTC. It yields the protein CASSLENRLGGYTF. Complete variable domain (other parts from reference TRBV5-1 and TRBJ1-2): KAGVTQTPRYLIKTRGQQVTLSCSPISGHRSVSWYQQTPGQGLQFLFEYFSETQRNKGNFPGRFSGRQFSNSRSEMNVSTLELGDSALYLCASSLENRLGGYTFGSGTRLTVV.

The CDR3 DNA follows: TGTGCCAGCAACGACAGGGCTGAAGCTTTCTTT. It yields the protein CASNDRAEAFF. The chain joins TRBV28 to TRBJ1-1, with 7 bases identical to TRBD1. CDR3 length equals 11 residues. The germline V gene encodes CDR1 MDHEN and CDR2 SYDVKM. V shed 7 bases, J shed 6 bases, and the junction held 2 bases outside the gene matches.

The chain combines TRBV19 with TRBJ2-1; 8 nucleotides line up with TRBD2. The CDR3 consists of 13 residues. Germline CDR1 and CDR2: LNHDA and SQIVND (reference sequence). V trimming: 5 bases; J trimming: 10 bases; junction bases outside the gene matches: 7. The CDR3 loop reads CASSLSGGGEQFF. The DNA for the CDR3 is TGTGCCAGTAGTCTTTCGGGGGGGGGCGAGCAGTTCTTC. Full variable domain (remainder filled in from reference TRBV19 and TRBJ2-1): DGGITQSPKYLFRKEGQNVTLSCEQNLNHDAMYWYRQDPGQGLRLIYYSQIVNDFQKGDIAEGYSVSREKKESFPLTVTSAQKNPTAFYLCASSLSGGGEQFFGPGTRLTVL.

The chain is built from TRBV13 and TRBJ1-1, with D possibly TRBD1 on 5 matching bases. Trimming took off 5 bases at V and 4 bases at J, with 14 bases between the two ends. The germline gives CDR1 PRHDT, CDR2 FYEKMQ (reference sequence). The CDR3 consists of 14 residues. This chain's CDR3 is CASSARVWSTEAFF. CDR3 nucleotides: TGTGCCAGCAGCGCCAGGGTTTGGAGCACTGAAGCTTTCTTT.

The rearrangement joins TRBV6-5 to TRBJ1-4; the D is unclear. The CDR3 extends over 15 amino acids. Germline V lookup: CDR1 MNHEY, CDR2 SVGAGI. V shed 0 bases and J shed 3 bases, with 8 bases lying between them. The CDR3 sequence is CASSYSGLANEKLFF. CDR3 DNA: TGTGCCAGCAGTTACTCCGGGTTAGCTAATGAAAAACTGTTTTTT.

V gene TRBV2 combines with J gene TRBJ1-2, with a possible D match to TRBD1 (5 bases). The CDR3 totals 15 residues. The V end lost 5 bases, the J end lost 8 bases, and 21 bases lay between the germline ends. The V gene's germline CDR1 is SNHLY and CDR2 FYNNEI. The CDR3 loop reads CASSSSDSPIWGYTF. For the CDR3, the DNA is TGTGCCAGCAGTTCTTCTGACAGTCCGATATGGGGCTACACCTTC.

The chain recombines TRBV7-3 with TRBJ2-5; perhaps TRBD2 as D (5 bases). Germline-derived CDR1 and CDR2 are SGHTA and FQGTGA. The CDR3 sequence is 15 residues long. The ends were cut back, 2 bases at V and 3 bases at J, with 13 bases in the middle. This chain's CDR3 is CASSLGLSNEETQYF. Written as DNA, the CDR3 is TGTGCCAGCAGCTTAGGACTGAGCAACGAAGAGACCCAGTACTTC.

The chain recombines TRBV5-1 with TRBJ2-7; TRBD2 matches at 7 bases. The CDR3 sequence is 15 residues long. In germline, CDR1 is SGHRS, CDR2 YFSETQ. Trimming removed 0 bases from V and 3 bases from J; junction bases left unmatched: 6. The CDR3 reads CASSLAAGMYYEQYF. The CDR3 nucleotides are TGCGCCAGCAGCTTGGCAGCGGGGATGTACTACGAGCAGTACTTC.

The chain has TRBV6-5 and TRBJ2-7; 10 bases are a match to TRBD1. After removal of 5 bases from V and 7 bases from J, the junction contained 8 bases not matched to a gene. Germline loops: CDR1 MNHEY, CDR2 SVGAGI. The CDR3 consists of 14 residues. This CDR3 reads CASSRGTGDGEQYF. The CDR3 DNA follows: TGTGCCAGCAGTAGGGGGACAGGGGATGGTGAGCAGTACTTC.

The V gene is TRBV5-6, the J gene TRBJ1-4; a possible D gene is TRBD1 (5 bases). Germline V CDR1 and CDR2: SGHDT, YYEEEE. The V gene lost 3 bases and the J gene lost 8 bases, with 14 bases spanning the gap. The CDR3 has 14 amino acids. The CDR3 is CASSSAGLGEKLFF. CDR3 coding DNA: TGTGCCAGCAGCTCGGCGGGACTAGGCGAAAAACTGTTTTTT. The whole variable domain, filled in from reference TRBV5-6 and TRBJ1-4, reads DAGVTQSPTHLIKTRGQQVTLRCSPKSGHDTVSWYQQALGQGPQFIFQYYEEEERQRGNFPDRFSGHQFPNYSSELNVNALLLGDSALYLCASSSAGLGEKLFFGSGTQLSVL.

The chain joins TRBV6-5 to TRBJ2-7; D may be TRBD1 (5 bases). V lost 6 bases and J 6 bases, leaving 15 bases between the germline ends. CDR3 size: 13 residues. The germline V gene has CDR1 MNHEY and CDR2 SVGAGI. CDR3 sequence reads: CASRRQDSFEQYF. The CDR3 region has the DNA TGTGCCAGCAGACGACAAGACAGTTTCGAGCAGTACTTC.

This clone was counted between two and nine times. The chain couples TRBV7-9 to TRBJ1-6; no clear D. The CDR3 is made up of 14 amino acids. Germline-derived CDR1 and CDR2 are SEHNR and FQNEAQ (reference sequence). V lost 1 base, J lost 8 bases, and 9 bases lay in between. CDR3 loop: CASSLGRLDSPLHF. The CDR3 DNA sequence: TGTGCCAGCAGCTTAGGCAGGTTGGATTCACCCCTCCACTTT.